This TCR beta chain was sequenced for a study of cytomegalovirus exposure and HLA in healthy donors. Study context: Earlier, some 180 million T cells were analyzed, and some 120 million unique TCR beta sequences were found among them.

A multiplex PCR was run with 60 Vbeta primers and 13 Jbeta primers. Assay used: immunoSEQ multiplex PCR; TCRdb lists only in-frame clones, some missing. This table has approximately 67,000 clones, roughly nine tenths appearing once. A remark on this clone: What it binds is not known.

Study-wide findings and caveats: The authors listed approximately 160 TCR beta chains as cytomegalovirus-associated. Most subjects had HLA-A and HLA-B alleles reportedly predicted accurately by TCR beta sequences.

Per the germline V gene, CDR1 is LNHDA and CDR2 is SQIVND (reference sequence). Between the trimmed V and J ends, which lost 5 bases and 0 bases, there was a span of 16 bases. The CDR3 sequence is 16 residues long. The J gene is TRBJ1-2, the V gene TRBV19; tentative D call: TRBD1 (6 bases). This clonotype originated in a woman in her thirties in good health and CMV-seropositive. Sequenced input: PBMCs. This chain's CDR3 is CASSYRGQLANYGYTF. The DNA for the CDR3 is TGTGCCAGTAGTTATAGAGGACAGCTGGCTAACTATGGCTACACCTTC.